This is a list of T cell receptor beta chains from one sample in a study of blood T cell repertoires in COVID-19. Generated by immunoSEQ multiplex PCR, the TCRdb table keeps only in-frame clones and is missing some. The sample carries 250,000 to 350,000 clones, roughly 90% recorded once. The sample consisted of peripheral blood. These receptors originate from a woman aged 45-59 years with active or convalescent COVID-19. Each CDR3 is given with its conserved first and last residue. Fields, in order: V gene, D gene, CDR3 length, J gene, clone size, CDR3 DNA, CDR3 protein. A D gene is named only where the DNA matches it firmly. Size is stated for part of the rows, as once, few or many counts, or as a class when the clone is expanded.

TRBV18	TRBD1	16	TRBJ1-1	NA	TGTGCCAGCTCATCCCGCCCGGGACAGGGAAACACTGAAGCTTTCTTT	CASSSRPGQGNTEAFF
TRBV6-5	TRBD1	16	TRBJ2-7	once	TGTGCCAGCAGTTACACGTCCCTTACAGGGGACCACGAGCAGTACTTC	CASSYTSLTGDHEQYF
TRBV5-1	NA	13	TRBJ1-2	NA	TGCGCCAGCTCCCTGGGGGGGGACTATGGCTACACCTTC	CASSLGGDYGYTF
TRBV29-1	TRBD1	13	TRBJ1-4	NA	TGCAGCGTTGTGAGGACAGGGGATGAAAAACTGTTTTTT	CSVVRTGDEKLFF
TRBV7-3	NA	17	TRBJ1-6	NA	TGTGCCAGCAGCTTAAATCCGGGGGGGACTGCGGGTTCACCCCTCCACTTT	CASSLNPGGTAGSPLHF
TRBV7-3	TRBD2	15	TRBJ2-5	once	TGTGCCAGCAGCAATGGACTAGCGGGAGGAGAGACCCAGTACTTC	CASSNGLAGGETQYF
TRBV10-1	NA	18	TRBJ1-1	NA	TGCGCCAGCAGTGAGAAGGAAAATTCGCAGGGGCAAATCACTGAAGCTTTCTTT	CASSEKENSQGQITEAFF
TRBV6-5	TRBD2	14	TRBJ2-7	NA	TGTGCCAGCAGCCCGGGACTAGGATCCTACGAGCAGTACTTC	CASSPGLGSYEQYF
TRBV7-3	TRBD1	13	TRBJ1-1	NA	TGTGCCAGCAGCCCACAGGGGTACACTGAAGCTTTCTTT	CASSPQGYTEAFF
TRBV25-1	TRBD1	15	TRBJ2-5	few	TGTGCCAGCACTAGAGGGTTGACAGGGGGAGAGACCCAGTACTTC	CASTRGLTGGETQYF
TRBV20-1	NA	10	TRBJ2-3	NA	TGCAGTGCGTGGCAAGATACGCAGTATTTT	CSAWQDTQYF
TRBV4-2	TRBD1	19	TRBJ2-7	NA	TGTGCCAGCAGCCAAGACCCACTAAAACGACAGGGAAGGACCTACGAGCAGTACTTC	CASSQDPLKRQGRTYEQYF
TRBV19	NA	12	TRBJ1-1	NA	TGTGCCAGTGACAGTAGGAACACTGAAGCTTTCTTT	CASDSRNTEAFF
TRBV30	NA	13	TRBJ2-3	NA	TGTGCCTGGACACCCAGGGGCCCCGATACGCAGTATTTT	CAWTPRGPDTQYF
TRBV29-1	TRBD1	14	TRBJ2-7	NA	TGCAGCGCTTCCCCTACAGGGGGCCTCTACGAGCAGTACTTC	CSASPTGGLYEQYF
TRBV18	NA	15	TRBJ1-2	NA	TGTGCCAGCTCACCTAACCAGGCTTTGGGCTATGGCTACACCTTC	CASSPNQALGYGYTF
TRBV11-2	NA	13	TRBJ2-5	NA	TGTGCCAGCAGCGACACAGGGCTGGAGACCCAGTACTTC	CASSDTGLETQYF
TRBV7-6	NA	12	TRBJ2-7	NA	TGTGCCAGCAGCCTACAGGGCAACGAGCAGTACTTC	CASSLQGNEQYF
TRBV19	NA	15	TRBJ1-1	once	TGTGCCAGTACCATCAGCGGGGCGACGAACACTGAAGCTTTCTTT	CASTISGATNTEAFF
TRBV25-1	NA	15	TRBJ1-6	NA	TGTGCCAGCAGTGAATACGGGCAGGGTGATTCACCCCTCCACTTT	CASSEYGQGDSPLHF
TRBV11-2	NA	15	TRBJ2-3	NA	TGTGCCAGCAGCTTAGCCAGCGGGCACACAGATACGCAGTATTTT	CASSLASGHTDTQYF
TRBV30	NA	16	TRBJ1-3	NA	TGTGCCGGGGAAAATATGGACACCCACTCTGGAAACACCATATATTTT	CAGENMDTHSGNTIYF
TRBV19	TRBD2	15	TRBJ2-1	NA	TGTGCCAGTAGTTGGGGACTAAATCCTTACAATGAGCAGTTCTTC	CASSWGLNPYNEQFF
TRBV6-5	NA	14	TRBJ2-5	NA	TGTGCCAGCCGAGGGTTGATAGCGTCGGAGACCCAGTACTTC	CASRGLIASETQYF
TRBV20-1	TRBD2	15	TRBJ2-7	NA	TGCAGTGCTAGTCAACTAGCGGGGGGCCATCTCGAGCAGTACTTC	CSASQLAGGHLEQYF
TRBV28	NA	14	TRBJ1-5	NA	TGTGCCAGCAGTTTAAGCAGGGTGAATCAGCCCCAGCATTTT	CASSLSRVNQPQHF
TRBV5-1	NA	16	TRBJ1-2	NA	TGCGCCAGCAGCAAGAATACAGGGTCCGCTAACTATGGCTACACCTTC	CASSKNTGSANYGYTF
TRBV7-9	NA	16	TRBJ1-4	NA	TGTGCCAGCAGCTTAGGCGGGGGAGACGGTAATGAAAAACTGTTTTTT	CASSLGGGDGNEKLFF